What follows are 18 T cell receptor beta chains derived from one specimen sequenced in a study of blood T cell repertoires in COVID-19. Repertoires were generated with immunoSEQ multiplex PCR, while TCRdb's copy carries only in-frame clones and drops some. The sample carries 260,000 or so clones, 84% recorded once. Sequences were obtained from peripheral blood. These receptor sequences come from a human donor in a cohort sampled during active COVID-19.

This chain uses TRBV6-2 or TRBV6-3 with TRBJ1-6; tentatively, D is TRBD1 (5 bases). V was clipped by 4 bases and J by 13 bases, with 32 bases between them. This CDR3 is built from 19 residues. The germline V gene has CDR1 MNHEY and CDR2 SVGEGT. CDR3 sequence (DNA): TGTGCCAGCAGTTCGCAACATCCTATAAATGACCGGCGGGGCTCTCCCCTCCACTTT. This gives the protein CASSSQHPINDRRGSPLHF.

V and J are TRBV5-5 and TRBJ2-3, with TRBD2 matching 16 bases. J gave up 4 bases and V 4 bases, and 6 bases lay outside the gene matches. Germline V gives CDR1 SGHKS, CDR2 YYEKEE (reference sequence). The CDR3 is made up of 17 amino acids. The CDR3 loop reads CASSPGLAGGPADTQYF. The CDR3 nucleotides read TGTGCCAGCAGCCCGGGACTAGCGGGGGGGCCAGCAGATACGCAGTATTTT. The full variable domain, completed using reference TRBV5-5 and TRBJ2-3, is DAGVTQSPTHLIKTRGQQVTLRCSPISGHKSVSWYQQVLGQGPQFIFQYYEKEERGRGNFPDRFSARQFPNYSSELNVNALLLGDSALYLCASSPGLAGGPADTQYFGPGTRLTVL.

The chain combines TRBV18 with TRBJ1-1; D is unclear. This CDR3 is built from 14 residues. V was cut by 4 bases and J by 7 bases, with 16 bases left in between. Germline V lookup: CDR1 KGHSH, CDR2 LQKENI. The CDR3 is CASSRGGPGFEAFF. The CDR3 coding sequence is TGTGCCAGCTCACGAGGCGGACCGGGATTTGAAGCTTTCTTT.

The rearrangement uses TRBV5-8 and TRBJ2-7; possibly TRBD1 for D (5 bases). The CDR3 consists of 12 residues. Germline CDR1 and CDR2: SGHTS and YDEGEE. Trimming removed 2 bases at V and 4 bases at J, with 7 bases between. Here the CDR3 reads CASSFQGYEQYF. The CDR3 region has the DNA TGTGCCAGCAGCTTTCAGGGATACGAGCAGTACTTC.

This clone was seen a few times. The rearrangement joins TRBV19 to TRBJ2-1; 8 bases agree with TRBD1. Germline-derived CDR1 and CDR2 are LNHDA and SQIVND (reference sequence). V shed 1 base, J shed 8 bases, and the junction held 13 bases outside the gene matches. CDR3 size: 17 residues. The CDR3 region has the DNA TGTGCCAGTAGTATAGGCCCAGGACAGGGATTTTCTGATGAGCAGTTCTTC. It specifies CASSIGPGQGFSDEQFF.

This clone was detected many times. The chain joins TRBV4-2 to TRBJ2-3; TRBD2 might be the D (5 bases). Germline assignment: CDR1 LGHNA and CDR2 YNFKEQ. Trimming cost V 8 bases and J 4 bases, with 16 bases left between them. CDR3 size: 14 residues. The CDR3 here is CASSLGEWPDTQYF. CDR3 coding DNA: TGTGCCAGCTCCCTGGGAGAGTGGCCAGATACGCAGTATTTT.

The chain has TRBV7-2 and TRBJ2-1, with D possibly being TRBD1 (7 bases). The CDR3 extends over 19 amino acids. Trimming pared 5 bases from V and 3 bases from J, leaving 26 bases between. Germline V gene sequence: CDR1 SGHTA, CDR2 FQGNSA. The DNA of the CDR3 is TGTGCCAGCAGCCCTCGAGACAGGGAGTACCGGGACTTCTACAATGAGCAGTTCTTC. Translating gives CASSPRDREYRDFYNEQFF. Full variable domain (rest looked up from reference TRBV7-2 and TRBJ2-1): GAGVSQSPSNKVTEKGKDVELRCDPISGHTALYWYRQSLGQGLEFLIYFQGNSAPDKSGLPSDRFSAERTGGSVSTLTIQRTQQEDSAVYLCASSPRDREYRDFYNEQFFGPGTRLTVL.

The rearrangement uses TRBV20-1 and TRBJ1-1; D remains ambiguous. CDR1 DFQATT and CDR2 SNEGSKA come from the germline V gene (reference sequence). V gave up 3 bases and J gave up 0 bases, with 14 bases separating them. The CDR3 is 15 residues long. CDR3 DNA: TGCAGTGCTAGTCTCTCGCGGGGAATGAACACTGAAGCTTTCTTT. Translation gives CSASLSRGMNTEAFF.

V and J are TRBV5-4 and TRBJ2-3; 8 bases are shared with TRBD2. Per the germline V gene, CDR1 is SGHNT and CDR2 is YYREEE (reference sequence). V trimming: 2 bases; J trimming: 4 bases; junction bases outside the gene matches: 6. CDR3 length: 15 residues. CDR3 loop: CASSLSGRSADTQYF. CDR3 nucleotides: TGTGCCAGCAGCTTAAGCGGGAGAAGCGCAGATACGCAGTATTTT.

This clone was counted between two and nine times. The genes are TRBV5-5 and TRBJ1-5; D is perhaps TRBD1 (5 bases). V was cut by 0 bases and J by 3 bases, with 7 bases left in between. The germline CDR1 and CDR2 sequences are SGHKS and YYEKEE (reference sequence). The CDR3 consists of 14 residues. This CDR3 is CASSLDRYNQPQHF. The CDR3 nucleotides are TGTGCCAGCAGCTTGGACAGGTACAATCAGCCCCAGCATTTT.

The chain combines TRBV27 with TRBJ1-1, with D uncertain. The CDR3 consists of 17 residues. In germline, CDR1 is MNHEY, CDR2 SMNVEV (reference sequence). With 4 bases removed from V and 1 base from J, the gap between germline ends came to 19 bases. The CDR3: CASSSYREIFGNTEAFF. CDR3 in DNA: TGTGCCAGCAGTTCGTACCGCGAAATCTTTGGGAACACTGAAGCTTTCTTT.

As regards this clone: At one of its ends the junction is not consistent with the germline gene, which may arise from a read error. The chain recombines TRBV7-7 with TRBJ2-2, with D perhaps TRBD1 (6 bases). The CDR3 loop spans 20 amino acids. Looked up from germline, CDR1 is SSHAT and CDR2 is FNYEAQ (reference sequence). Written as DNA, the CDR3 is TGTGCTAGCAGCGCGGCCGGGACCCTCTTGATACAGGGCGCCACCGGGGAGCTGTTTTTT. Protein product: CASSAAGTLLIQGATGELFF. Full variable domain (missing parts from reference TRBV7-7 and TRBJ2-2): GAGVSQSPRYKVTKRGQDVTLRCDPISSHATLYWYQQALGQGPEFLTYFNYEAQPDKSGLPSDRFSAERPEGSISTLTIQRTEQRDSAMYRCASSAAGTLLIQGATGELFFGEGSRLTVL.

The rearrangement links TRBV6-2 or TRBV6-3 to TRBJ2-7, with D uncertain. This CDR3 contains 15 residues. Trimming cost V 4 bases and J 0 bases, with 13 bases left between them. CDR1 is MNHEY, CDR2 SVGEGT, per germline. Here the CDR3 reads CASSLSEVGSYEQYF. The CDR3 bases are TGTGCCAGCAGTTTGAGCGAGGTGGGCTCCTACGAGCAGTACTTC.

CDR3: CASRFPTGGYTF. The DNA of the CDR3 is TGTGCCAGCAGATTCCCAACAGGTGGCTACACCTTC. The chain has TRBV25-1 and TRBJ1-2, with D possibly matching TRBD1 (5 bases). CDR3 size: 12 residues. Germline-derived CDR1 and CDR2 are MGHDK and SYGVNS. Trimming removed 6 bases at V and 7 bases at J, with 12 bases between.

CDR3 region: CASSPLEGSGELFF. CDR3 DNA: TGTGCCAGCTCACCACTGGAGGGATCCGGGGAGCTGTTTTTT. This sequence joins TRBV18 and TRBJ2-2; D might be TRBD2 (6 bases). CDR3 length: 14 residues. Trimming stripped 1 base from V and 6 bases from J, with 9 bases between. Germline lookup yields CDR1 KGHSH and CDR2 LQKENI. Filled out from reference TRBV18 and TRBJ2-2, the complete variable domain reads NAGVMQNPRHLVRRRGQEARLRCSPMKGHSHVYWYRQLPEEGLKFMVYLQKENIIDESGMPKERFSAEFPKEGPSILRIQQVVRGDSAAYFCASSPLEGSGELFFGEGSRLTVL.

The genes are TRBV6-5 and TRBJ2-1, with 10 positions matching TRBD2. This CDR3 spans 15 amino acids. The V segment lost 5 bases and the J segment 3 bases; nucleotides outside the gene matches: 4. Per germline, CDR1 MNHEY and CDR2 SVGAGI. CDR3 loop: CASSLAGEFYNEQFF. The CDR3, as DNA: TGTGCCAGCAGTCTAGCGGGAGAGTTCTACAATGAGCAGTTCTTC.

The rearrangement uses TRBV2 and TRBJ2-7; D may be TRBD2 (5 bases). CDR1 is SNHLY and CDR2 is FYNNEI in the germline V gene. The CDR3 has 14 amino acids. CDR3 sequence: CAGRRAGPSYEQYF. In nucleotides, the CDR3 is TGTGCAGGACGGCGGGCCGGCCCGTCCTACGAGCAGTACTTC.

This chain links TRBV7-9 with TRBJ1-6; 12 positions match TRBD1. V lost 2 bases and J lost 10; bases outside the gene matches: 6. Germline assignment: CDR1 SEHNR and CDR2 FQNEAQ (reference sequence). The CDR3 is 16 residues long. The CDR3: CASSLISGQGASPLHF. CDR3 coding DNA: TGTGCCAGCAGCTTAATTTCGGGACAGGGGGCATCACCCCTCCACTTT.